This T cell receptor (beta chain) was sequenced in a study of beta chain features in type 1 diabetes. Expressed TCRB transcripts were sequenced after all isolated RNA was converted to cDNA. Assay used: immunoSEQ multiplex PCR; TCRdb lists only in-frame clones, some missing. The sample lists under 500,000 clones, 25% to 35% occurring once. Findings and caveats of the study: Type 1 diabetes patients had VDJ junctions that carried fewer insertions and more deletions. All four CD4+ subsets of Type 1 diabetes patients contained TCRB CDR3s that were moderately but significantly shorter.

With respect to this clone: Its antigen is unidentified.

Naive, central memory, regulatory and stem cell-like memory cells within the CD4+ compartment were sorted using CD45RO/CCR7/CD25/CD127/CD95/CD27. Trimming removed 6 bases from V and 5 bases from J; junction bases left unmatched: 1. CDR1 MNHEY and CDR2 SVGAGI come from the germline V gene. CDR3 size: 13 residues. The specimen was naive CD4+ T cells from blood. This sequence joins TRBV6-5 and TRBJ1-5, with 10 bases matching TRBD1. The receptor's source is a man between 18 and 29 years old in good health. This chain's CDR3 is CASRGTGDQPQHF. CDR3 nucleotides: TGTGCCAGCAGAGGGACAGGGGATCAGCCCCAGCATTTT.